Listed here is a single TCR beta chain. The data derive from a study of blood T cell repertoires in COVID-19. Germline V lookup: CDR1 SNHLY, CDR2 FYNNEI. This CDR3 contains 14 residues. V gave up 4 bases and J gave up 5 bases; unmatched junction bases: 1. Original handling: Estimation of nucleated cell counts was performed using reference gene primer amplification. Repertoires were generated with immunoSEQ multiplex PCR, while TCRdb's copy carries only in-frame clones and drops some. The D gene and trimming were derived from the DNA, and the V and J assignments and clone size from that table. Of roughly 340,000 clones in the sample, 88% were seen once.

The sequenced sample was peripheral blood. The receptor comes from a woman in her 70s with COVID-19, enrolled during active disease. This sequence joins TRBV2 and TRBJ1-5; 11 bases fit TRBD1. CDR3 DNA sequence: TGTGCCAGCAGTGGGGACAGGGGGTATCAGCCCCAGCATTTT. Its translation: CASSGDRGYQPQHF.